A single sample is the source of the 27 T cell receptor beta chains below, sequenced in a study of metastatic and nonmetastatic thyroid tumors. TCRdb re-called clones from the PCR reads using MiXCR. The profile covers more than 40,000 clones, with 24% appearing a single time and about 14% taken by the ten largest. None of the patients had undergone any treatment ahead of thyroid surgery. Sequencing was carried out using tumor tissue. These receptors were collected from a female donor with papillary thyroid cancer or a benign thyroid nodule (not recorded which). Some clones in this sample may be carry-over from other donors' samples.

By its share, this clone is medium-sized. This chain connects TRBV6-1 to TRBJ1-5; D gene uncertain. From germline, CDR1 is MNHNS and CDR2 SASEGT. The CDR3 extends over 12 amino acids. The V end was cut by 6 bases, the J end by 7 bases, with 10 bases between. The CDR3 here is CASSFTPQPQHF. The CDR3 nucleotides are TGTGCCAGCAGCTTTACCCCCCAGCCCCAGCATTTT.

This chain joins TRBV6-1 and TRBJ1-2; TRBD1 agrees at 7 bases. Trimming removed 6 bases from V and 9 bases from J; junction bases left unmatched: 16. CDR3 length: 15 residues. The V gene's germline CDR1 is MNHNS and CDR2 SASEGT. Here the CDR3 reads CASSPTGTEGRSYTF. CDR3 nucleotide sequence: TGTGCCAGCAGCCCCACCGGGACAGAGGGAAGGAGCTACACCTTC.

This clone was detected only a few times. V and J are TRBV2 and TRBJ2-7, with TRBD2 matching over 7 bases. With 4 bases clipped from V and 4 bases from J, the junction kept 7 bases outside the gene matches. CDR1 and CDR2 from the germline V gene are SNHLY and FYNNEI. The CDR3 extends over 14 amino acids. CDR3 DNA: TGTGCCAGCAGTGCGTCACTAGCGCCGTACGAGCAGTACTTC. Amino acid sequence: CASSASLAPYEQYF.

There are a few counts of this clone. DNA for the CDR3: TGTGCCAGCAGGTGGGGGACAGGGTTCGTCGAGCAGTACTTC. This translates into CASRWGTGFVEQYF. The chain links TRBV2 to TRBJ2-7; 9 positions agree with TRBD1. The germline V gene has CDR1 SNHLY and CDR2 FYNNEI. There are 14 residues in the CDR3. The V segment lost 6 bases and the J segment 6 bases; nucleotides outside the gene matches: 9. Complete variable domain (other parts from reference TRBV2 and TRBJ2-7): EPEVTQTPSHQVTQMGQEVILRCVPISNHLYFYWYRQILGQKVEFLVSFYNNEISEKSEIFDDQFSVERPDGSNFTLKIRSTKLEDSAMYFCASRWGTGFVEQYFGPGTRLTVT.

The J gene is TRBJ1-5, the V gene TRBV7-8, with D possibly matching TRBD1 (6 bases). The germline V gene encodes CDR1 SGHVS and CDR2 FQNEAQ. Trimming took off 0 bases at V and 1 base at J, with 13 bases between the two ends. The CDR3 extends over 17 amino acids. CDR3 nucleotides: TGTGCCAGCAGCTTAGCAGTCTCGACAGGAAGCAATCAGCCCCAGCATTTT. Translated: CASSLAVSTGSNQPQHF. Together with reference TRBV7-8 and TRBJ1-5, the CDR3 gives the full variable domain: GAGVSQSPRYKVAKRGQDVALRCDPISGHVSLFWYQQALGQGPEFLTYFQNEAQLDKSGLPSDRFFAERPEGSVSTLKIQRTQQEDSAVYLCASSLAVSTGSNQPQHFGDGTRLSIL.

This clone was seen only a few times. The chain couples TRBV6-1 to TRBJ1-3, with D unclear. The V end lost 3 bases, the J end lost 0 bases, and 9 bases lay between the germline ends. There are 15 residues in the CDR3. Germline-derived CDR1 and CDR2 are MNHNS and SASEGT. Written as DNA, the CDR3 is TGTGCCAGCAGTGAGTCAGTCCTCTCTGGAAACACCATATATTTT. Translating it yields CASSESVLSGNTIYF.

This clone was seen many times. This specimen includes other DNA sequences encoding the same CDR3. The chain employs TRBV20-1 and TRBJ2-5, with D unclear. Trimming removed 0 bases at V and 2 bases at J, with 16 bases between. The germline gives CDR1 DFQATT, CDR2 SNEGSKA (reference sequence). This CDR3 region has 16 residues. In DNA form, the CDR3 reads TGCAGTGCTAGAGATGCCCCCGCCGGTTATCAAGAGACCCAGTACTTC. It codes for CSARDAPAGYQETQYF.

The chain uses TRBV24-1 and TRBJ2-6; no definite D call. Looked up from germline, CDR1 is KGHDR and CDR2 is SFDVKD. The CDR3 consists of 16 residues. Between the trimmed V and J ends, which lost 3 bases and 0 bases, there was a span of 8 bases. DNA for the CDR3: TGTGCCACCAGTGATGCTGATGACTCTGGGGCCAACGTCCTGACTTTC. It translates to CATSDADDSGANVLTF.

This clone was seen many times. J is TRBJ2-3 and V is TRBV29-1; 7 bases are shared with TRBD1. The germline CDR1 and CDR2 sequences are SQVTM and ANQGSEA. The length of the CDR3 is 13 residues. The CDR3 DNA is TGCATAACGTGGGACAGAATCACAGATACGCAGTATTTT. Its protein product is CITWDRITDTQYF.

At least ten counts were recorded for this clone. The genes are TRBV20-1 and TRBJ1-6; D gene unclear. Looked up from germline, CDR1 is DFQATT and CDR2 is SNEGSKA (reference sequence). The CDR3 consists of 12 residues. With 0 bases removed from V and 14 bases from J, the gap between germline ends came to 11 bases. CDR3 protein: CSARETVSALHF. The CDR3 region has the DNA TGCAGTGCTAGAGAAACTGTTTCGGCCCTCCACTTT.

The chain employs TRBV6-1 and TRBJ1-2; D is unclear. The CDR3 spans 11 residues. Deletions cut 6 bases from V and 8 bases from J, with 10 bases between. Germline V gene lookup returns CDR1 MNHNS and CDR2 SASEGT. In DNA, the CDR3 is TGTGCCAGCAGCCTGTACGGGGGCTACACCTTC. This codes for CASSLYGGYTF.

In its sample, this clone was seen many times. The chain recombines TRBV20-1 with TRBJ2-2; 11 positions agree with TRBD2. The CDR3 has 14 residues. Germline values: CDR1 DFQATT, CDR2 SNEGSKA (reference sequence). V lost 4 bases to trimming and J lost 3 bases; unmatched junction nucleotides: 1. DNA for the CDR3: TGCAGTGCTAAACTAGCGGGAGACACCGGGGAGCTGTTTTTT. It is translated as CSAKLAGDTGELFF.

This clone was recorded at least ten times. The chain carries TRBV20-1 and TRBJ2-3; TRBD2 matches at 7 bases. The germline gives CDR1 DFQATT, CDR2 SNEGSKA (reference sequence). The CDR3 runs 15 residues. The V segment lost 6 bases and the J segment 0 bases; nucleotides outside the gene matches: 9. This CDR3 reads CSASRLAVSTDTQYF. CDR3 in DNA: TGCAGTGCCAGCAGGCTAGCGGTTAGCACAGATACGCAGTATTTT.

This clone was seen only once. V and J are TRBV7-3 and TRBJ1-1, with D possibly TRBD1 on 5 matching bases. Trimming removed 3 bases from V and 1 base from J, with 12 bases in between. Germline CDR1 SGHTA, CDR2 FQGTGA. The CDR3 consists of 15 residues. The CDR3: CASSFDGASNTEAFF. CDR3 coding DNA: TGTGCCAGCAGCTTTGATGGGGCGTCGAACACTGAAGCTTTCTTT.

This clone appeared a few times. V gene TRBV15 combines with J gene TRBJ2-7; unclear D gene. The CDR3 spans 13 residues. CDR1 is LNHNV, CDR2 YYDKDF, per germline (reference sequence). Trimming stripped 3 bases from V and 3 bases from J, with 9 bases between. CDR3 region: CATSRPGDYEQYF. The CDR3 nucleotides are TGTGCCACCAGCAGGCCTGGAGACTACGAGCAGTACTTC.

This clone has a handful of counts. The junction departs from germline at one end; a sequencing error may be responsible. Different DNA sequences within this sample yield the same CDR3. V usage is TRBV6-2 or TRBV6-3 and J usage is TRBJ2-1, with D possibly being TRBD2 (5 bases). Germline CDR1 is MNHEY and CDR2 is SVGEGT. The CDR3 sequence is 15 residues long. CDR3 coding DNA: TGTGCCAGTAGTTACCTAGCTGGCTCCTACAATGAGCAGTTCTTC. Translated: CASSYLAGSYNEQFF.

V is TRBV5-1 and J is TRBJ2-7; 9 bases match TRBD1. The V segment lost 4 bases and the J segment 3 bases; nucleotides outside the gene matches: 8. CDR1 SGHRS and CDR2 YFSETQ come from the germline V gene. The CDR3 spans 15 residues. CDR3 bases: TGCGCCAGCAGCCGTCCGGGACAGGGAATCTACGAGCAGTACTTC. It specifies CASSRPGQGIYEQYF.

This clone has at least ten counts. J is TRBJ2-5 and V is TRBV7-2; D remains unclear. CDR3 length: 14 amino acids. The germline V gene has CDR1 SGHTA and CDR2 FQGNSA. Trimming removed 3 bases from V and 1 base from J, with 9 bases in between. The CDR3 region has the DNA TGTGCCAGCAGCTTGTCTGCCCCCCAAGAGACCCAGTACTTC. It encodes CASSLSAPQETQYF. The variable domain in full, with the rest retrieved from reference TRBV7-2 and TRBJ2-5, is GAGVSQSPSNKVTEKGKDVELRCDPISGHTALYWYRQSLGQGLEFLIYFQGNSAPDKSGLPSDRFSAERTGGSVSTLTIQRTQQEDSAVYLCASSLSAPQETQYFGPGTRLLVL.

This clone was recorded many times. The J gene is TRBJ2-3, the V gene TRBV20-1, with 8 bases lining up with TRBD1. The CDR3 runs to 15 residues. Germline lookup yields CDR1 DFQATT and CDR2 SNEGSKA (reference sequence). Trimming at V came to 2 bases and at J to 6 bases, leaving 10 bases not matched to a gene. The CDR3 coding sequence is TGCAGTGCTAGATTTTGGCAGGGGGCAGGGGATACGCAGTATTTT. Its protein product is CSARFWQGAGDTQYF.

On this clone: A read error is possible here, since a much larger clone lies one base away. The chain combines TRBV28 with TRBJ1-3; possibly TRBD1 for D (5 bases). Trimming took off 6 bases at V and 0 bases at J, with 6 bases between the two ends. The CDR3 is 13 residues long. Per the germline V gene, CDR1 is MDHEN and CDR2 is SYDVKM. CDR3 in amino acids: CASRGVSGNTIYF. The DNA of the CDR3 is TGTGCCAGCAGGGGGGTCTCTGGAAACACCATATATTTT. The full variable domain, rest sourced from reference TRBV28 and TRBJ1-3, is DVKVTQSSRYLVKRTGEKVFLECVQDMDHENMFWYRQDPGLGLRLIYFSYDVKMKEKGDIPEGYSVSREKKERFSLILESASTNQTSMYLCASRGVSGNTIYFGEGSWLTVV.

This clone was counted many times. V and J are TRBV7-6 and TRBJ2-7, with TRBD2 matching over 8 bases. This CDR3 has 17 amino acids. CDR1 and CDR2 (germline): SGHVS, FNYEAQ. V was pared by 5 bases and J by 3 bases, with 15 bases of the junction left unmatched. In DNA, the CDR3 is TGTGCCAGCAGCCCCAGTCTCCGACTAGCGCTATACTACGAGCAGTACTTC. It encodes CASSPSLRLALYYEQYF.

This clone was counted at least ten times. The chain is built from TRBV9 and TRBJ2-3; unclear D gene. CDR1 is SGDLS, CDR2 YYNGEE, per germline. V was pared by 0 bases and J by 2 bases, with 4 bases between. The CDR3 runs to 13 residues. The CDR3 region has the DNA TGTGCCAGCAGCGTAGGATTCACAGATACGCAGTATTTT. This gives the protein CASSVGFTDTQYF.

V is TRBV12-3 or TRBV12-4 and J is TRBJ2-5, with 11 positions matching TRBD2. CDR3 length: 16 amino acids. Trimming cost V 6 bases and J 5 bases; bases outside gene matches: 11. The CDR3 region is CASSSGTSGSEETQYF. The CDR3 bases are TGTGCCAGCAGCTCAGGGACTAGCGGCTCGGAGGAGACCCAGTACTTC.

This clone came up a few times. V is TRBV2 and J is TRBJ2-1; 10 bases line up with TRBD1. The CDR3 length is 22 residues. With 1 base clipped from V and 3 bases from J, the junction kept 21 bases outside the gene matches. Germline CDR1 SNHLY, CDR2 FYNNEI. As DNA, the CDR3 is TGTGCCAGCAGTGAAGGGTACCCGGGACAGGGGTCTCTTCAAGACCTCTACAATGAGCAGTTCTTC. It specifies CASSEGYPGQGSLQDLYNEQFF.

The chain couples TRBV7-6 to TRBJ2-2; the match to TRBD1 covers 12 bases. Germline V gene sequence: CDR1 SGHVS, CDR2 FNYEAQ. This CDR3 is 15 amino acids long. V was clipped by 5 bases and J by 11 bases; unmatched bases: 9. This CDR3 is CASSAGTGGPVELFF. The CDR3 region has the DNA TGTGCCAGCAGCGCCGGGACAGGGGGCCCCGTTGAGCTGTTTTTT.

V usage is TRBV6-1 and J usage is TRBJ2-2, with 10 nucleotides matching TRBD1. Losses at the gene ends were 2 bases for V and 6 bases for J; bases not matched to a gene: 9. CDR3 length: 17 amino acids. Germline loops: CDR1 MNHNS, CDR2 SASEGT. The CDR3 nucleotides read TGTGCCAGCAGTGAACACTCCGGGACAGGGGTGGCCGGGGAGCTGTTTTTT. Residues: CASSEHSGTGVAGELFF.

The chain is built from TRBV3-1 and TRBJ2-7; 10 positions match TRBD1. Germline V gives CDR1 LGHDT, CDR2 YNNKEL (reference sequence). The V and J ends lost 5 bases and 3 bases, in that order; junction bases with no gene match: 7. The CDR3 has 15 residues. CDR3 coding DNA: TGTGCCAGCAGCTCCGGGACAGGGGCCAACTACGAGCAGTACTTC. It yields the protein CASSSGTGANYEQYF.